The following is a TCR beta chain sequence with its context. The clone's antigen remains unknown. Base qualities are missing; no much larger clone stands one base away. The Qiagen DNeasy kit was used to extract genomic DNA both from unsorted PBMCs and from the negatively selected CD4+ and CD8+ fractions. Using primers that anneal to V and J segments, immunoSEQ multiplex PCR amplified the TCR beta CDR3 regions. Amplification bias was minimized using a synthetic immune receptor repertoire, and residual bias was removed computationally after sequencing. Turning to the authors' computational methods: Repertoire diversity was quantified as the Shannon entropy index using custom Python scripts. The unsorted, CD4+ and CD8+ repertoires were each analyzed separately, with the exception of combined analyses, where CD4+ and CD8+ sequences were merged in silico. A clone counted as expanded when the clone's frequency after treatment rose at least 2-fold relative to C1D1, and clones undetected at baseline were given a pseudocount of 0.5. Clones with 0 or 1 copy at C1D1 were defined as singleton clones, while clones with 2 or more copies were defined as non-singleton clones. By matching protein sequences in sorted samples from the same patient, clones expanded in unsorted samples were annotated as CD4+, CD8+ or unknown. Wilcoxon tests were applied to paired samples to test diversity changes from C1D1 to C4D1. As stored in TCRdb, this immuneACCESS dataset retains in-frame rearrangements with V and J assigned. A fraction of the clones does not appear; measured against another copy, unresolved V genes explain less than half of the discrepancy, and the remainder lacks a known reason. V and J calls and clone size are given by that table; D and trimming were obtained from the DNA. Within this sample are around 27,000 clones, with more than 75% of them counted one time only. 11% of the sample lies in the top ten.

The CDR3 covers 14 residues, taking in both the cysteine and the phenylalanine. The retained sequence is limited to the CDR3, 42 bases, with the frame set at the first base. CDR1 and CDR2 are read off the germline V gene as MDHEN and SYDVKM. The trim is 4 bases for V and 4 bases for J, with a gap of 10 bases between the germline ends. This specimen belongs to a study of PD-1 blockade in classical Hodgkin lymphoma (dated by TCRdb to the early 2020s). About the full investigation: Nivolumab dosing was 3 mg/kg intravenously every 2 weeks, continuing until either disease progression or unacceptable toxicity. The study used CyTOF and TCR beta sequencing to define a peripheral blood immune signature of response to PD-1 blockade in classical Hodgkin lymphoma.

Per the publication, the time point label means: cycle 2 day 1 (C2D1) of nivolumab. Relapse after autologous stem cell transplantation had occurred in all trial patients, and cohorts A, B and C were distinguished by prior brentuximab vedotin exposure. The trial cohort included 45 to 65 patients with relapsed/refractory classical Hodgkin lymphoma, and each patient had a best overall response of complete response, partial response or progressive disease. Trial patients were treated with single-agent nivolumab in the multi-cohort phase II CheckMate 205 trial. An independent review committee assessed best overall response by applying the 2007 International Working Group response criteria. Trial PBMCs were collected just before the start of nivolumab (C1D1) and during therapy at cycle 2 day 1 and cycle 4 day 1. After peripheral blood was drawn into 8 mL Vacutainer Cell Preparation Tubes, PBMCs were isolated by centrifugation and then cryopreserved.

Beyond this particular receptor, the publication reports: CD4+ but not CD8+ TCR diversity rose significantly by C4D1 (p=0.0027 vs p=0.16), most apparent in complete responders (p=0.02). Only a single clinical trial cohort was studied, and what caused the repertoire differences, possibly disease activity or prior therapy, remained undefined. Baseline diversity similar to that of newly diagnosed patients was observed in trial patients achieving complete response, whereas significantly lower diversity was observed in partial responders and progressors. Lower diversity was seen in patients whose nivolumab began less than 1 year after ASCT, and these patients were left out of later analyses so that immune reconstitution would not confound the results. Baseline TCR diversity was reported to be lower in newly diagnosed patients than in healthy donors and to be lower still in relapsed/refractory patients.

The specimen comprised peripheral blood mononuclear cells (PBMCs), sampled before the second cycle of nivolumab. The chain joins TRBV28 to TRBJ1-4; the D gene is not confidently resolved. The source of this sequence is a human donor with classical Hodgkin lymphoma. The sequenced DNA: TGTGCCAGCAGTTCCCCTGGGCATAATGAAAAACTGTTTTTT. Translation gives CASSSPGHNEKLFF.